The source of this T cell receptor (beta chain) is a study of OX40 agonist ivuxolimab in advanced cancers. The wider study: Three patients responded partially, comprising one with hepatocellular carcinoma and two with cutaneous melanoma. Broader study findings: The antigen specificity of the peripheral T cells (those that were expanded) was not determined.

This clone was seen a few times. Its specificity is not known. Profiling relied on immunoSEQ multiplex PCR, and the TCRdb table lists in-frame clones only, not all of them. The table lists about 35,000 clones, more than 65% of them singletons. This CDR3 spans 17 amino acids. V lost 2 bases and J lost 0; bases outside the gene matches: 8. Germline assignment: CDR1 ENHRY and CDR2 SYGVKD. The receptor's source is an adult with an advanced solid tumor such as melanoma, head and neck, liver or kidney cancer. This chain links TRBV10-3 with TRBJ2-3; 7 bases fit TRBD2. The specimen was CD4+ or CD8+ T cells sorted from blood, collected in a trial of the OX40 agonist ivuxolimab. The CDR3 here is CAISEPRGLTSTDTQYF. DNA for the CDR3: TGTGCCATCAGTGAGCCCCGGGGACTAACTAGCACAGATACGCAGTATTTT.